This entry lists 32 T cell receptor beta chains sequenced from one sample in a study of molecular identifiers for immune sequencing clone quantification. MiXCR, applied by TCRdb to the PCR reads, yields one record per CDR3 protein. The sample consists of 600,000 to 650,000 distinct CDR3 sequences, nearly 20% of them appearing once. Sequencing input: naive CD8+ T cells from blood, with Jurkat cell RNA spiked in. Subset reported: FACS-sorted CD8+CD4-CCR7+CD45RA+ naive T cells. The receptors stem from a human donor in good health. Some libraries in this study had Jurkat cell RNA spiked in.

This clonotype was seen a handful of times. The chain recombines TRBV4-1 with TRBJ2-1; tentatively, D is TRBD2 (6 bases). Germline CDR1 and CDR2: MGHRA and YSYEKL. Trimming stripped 1 base from V and 0 bases from J, with 10 bases between. The CDR3 totals 16 residues. This CDR3 reads CASSQVAGSSYNEQFF. CDR3 DNA: TGCGCCAGCAGCCAAGTGGCGGGGAGCTCCTACAATGAGCAGTTCTTC.

This clonotype was recorded at least ten times. The chain employs TRBV19 and TRBJ2-1, with 12 positions matching TRBD2. The CDR3 is made up of 16 amino acids. V dropped 3 bases and J dropped 5; count of bases not matched to a gene: 5. Germline V gene lookup returns CDR1 LNHDA and CDR2 SQIVND (reference sequence). This CDR3 reads CASSILAGGPDNEQFF. In DNA, the CDR3 is TGTGCCAGTAGTATTCTAGCGGGGGGGCCGGACAATGAGCAGTTCTTC. Complete variable domain (other parts from reference TRBV19 and TRBJ2-1): DGGITQSPKYLFRKEGQNVTLSCEQNLNHDAMYWYRQDPGQGLRLIYYSQIVNDFQKGDIAEGYSVSREKKESFPLTVTSAQKNPTAFYLCASSILAGGPDNEQFFGPGTRLTVL.

In this sample, this clonotype turned up many times. The chain employs TRBV20-1 and TRBJ2-7, with D unresolved. The CDR3 has 15 amino acids. Trimming removed 0 bases from V and 0 bases from J, with 12 bases in between. The germline gives CDR1 DFQATT, CDR2 SNEGSKA (reference sequence). CDR3 amino acids: CSARDLRQSSYEQYF. In DNA, the CDR3 is TGCAGTGCTAGAGATCTGCGGCAGTCCTCCTACGAGCAGTACTTC.

This clonotype occurred a few times. The CDR3 loop is CASSFQGDEAFF. CDR3 DNA: TGTGCCAGCAGCTTCCAGGGCGATGAAGCTTTCTTT. The genes are TRBV7-9 and TRBJ1-1, with a possible D match to TRBD1 (5 bases). The V end was cut by 3 bases, the J end by 7 bases, with 9 bases between. Germline-derived CDR1 and CDR2 are SEHNR and FQNEAQ (reference sequence). The CDR3 is 12 residues long.

This clonotype came up many times. The V gene is TRBV3-1, the J gene TRBJ1-5; weak D call: TRBD1 (6 bases). Germline CDR1 LGHDT, CDR2 YNNKEL (reference sequence). V lost 4 bases and J 0 bases, leaving 10 bases between the germline ends. The CDR3 runs 15 residues. The CDR3 region is CASSPQGNSNQPQHF. The CDR3 DNA reads TGTGCCAGCAGCCCACAGGGAAATAGCAATCAGCCCCAGCATTTT.

This clonotype has a count of ten or more. The chain has TRBV27 and TRBJ2-7; 7 nucleotides line up with TRBD1. This CDR3 region has 14 residues. Per the germline V gene, CDR1 is MNHEY and CDR2 is SMNVEV (reference sequence). Trimming removed 10 bases from V and 4 bases from J; junction bases left unmatched: 13. CDR3 protein: CATGEGTAHYEQYF. The DNA of the CDR3 is TGTGCCACAGGAGAGGGGACAGCCCATTACGAGCAGTACTTC.

Comment on this clonotype: A much bigger clone sits one base away, suggesting this may be a read error. Because it lacks the conserved phenylalanine or tryptophan at the end, this CDR3 is likely a read error. The chain uses TRBV19 and TRBJ1-2; unclear D gene. This CDR3 has 12 amino acids. The V gene lost 5 bases and the J gene lost 4 bases, with 8 bases spanning the gap. In germline, CDR1 is LNHDA, CDR2 SQIVND (reference sequence). This chain's CDR3 is CASSAGIYGYTL. CDR3 coding DNA: TGTGCCAGTAGTGCGGGGATCTATGGCTACACCCTC.

There are many counts of this clonotype. This sequence joins TRBV28 and TRBJ1-1; D remains unclear. The CDR3 has 14 amino acids. Deletions cut 3 bases from V and 4 bases from J, with 12 bases between. Germline V gives CDR1 MDHEN, CDR2 SYDVKM. In DNA form, the CDR3 reads TGTGCCAGCAGTTTCCGTGGCGGGAGCACTGAAGCTTTCTTT. Its protein product is CASSFRGGSTEAFF.

This clonotype has ten or more counts. The gene calls are TRBV15 and TRBJ1-5, with D tentatively TRBD1 (5 bases). This CDR3 has 17 residues. V was shortened by 3 bases and J by 3 bases, with 18 bases between the two germline ends. Germline lookup yields CDR1 LNHNV and CDR2 YYDKDF (reference sequence). The CDR3 sequence is CATSSTREGEYNQPQHF. For the CDR3, the DNA is TGTGCCACCAGCAGTACAAGGGAAGGGGAGTACAATCAGCCCCAGCATTTT.

With regard to this clonotype: A read error may be the cause here, since a much bigger clone is one base away. The chain uses TRBV5-1 and TRBJ2-5; no clear D. Germline V lookup: CDR1 SGHRS, CDR2 YFSETQ. The CDR3 is made up of 14 amino acids. CDR3 region: CASSRTEYQETQHF. The CDR3 DNA reads as TGCGCCAGCAGCCGGACGGAGTACCAAGAGACCCAGCACTTC.

The table lists this clonotype with many counts. The V and J genes are TRBV20-1 and TRBJ2-1; 10 bases fit TRBD2. This CDR3 spans 16 amino acids. V gave up 6 bases and J gave up 8 bases; unmatched junction bases: 16. Germline loops: CDR1 DFQATT, CDR2 SNEGSKA (reference sequence). The CDR3 sequence: CSASPVTSGIRDEQFF. The DNA of the CDR3 is TGCAGTGCCTCCCCTGTTACTAGCGGGATAAGGGATGAGCAGTTCTTC.

This clonotype was seen at least ten times. This chain connects TRBV12-3 or TRBV12-4 to TRBJ1-5; D is perhaps TRBD1 (5 bases). The CDR3 covers 15 residues. Trimming shortened V by 2 bases and J by 3 bases, and 11 bases separated the two germline ends. The CDR3 region is CASSLTGGYNQPQHF. The CDR3 DNA reads as TGTGCCAGCAGTTTAACCGGGGGTTACAATCAGCCCCAGCATTTT.

This sequence joins TRBV2 and TRBJ1-5; 11 bases are shared with TRBD1. The CDR3 sequence is 16 residues long. The ends lost 8 bases at V and 6 bases at J; junction bases unmatched: 12. CDR1 and CDR2 (germline): SNHLY, FYNNEI. CDR3 DNA: TGTGCCAGCGGCTTAGGGACAGGGGGGTCTTCTCAGCCCCAGCATTTT. Its translation: CASGLGTGGSSQPQHF.

At least ten counts were recorded for this clonotype. This rearrangement joins TRBV15 to TRBJ1-5; 11 bases agree with TRBD1. The junction had 10 bases not matched to a gene; V was cut back by 9 bases and J by 6 bases. The CDR3 runs to 15 residues. Germline assignment: CDR1 LNHNV and CDR2 YYDKDF (reference sequence). The CDR3, as DNA: TGTGCCACAGAAGAGGGGGGACAGGGGGTTCAGCCCCAGCATTTT. Translation: CATEEGGQGVQPQHF. Full variable domain (rest looked up from reference TRBV15 and TRBJ1-5): DAMVIQNPRYQVTQFGKPVTLSCSQTLNHNVMYWYQQKSSQAPKLLFHYYDKDFNNEADTPDNFQSRRPNTSFCFLDIRSPGLGDTAMYLCATEEGGQGVQPQHFGDGTRLSIL.

This clonotype was counted ten times or more. The chain joins TRBV7-2 to TRBJ2-3, with D perhaps matching TRBD2 (5 bases). Germline CDR1 and CDR2: SGHTA and FQGNSA. The CDR3 runs to 13 residues. Trimming took off 5 bases at V and 9 bases at J, with 15 bases between the two ends. This chain's CDR3 is CASSPPDYETQYF. The CDR3 region has the DNA TGTGCCAGCAGCCCGCCAGACTATGAGACGCAGTATTTT.

This clonotype was counted a few times. This chain links TRBV3-2 with TRBJ2-3; TRBD1, as called in the table, went unchecked against the DNA. TRBV3-2 corresponds to a pseudogene. The CDR3 has 14 residues. The CDR3 nucleotides read TGTGCCAGCAGCCAACGGGACAACACAGATACGCAGTATTTT. It is translated as CASSQRDNTDTQYF.

About this clonotype itself: At one of its ends the junction is not consistent with the germline gene, which may arise from a read error. The gene calls are TRBV11-2 and TRBJ1-1; 8 nucleotides align to TRBD1. The germline gives CDR1 SGHAT, CDR2 FQNNGV. The CDR3 loop spans 15 amino acids. The CDR3 is CASSQTGGRDTEALF. In DNA form, the CDR3 reads TGTGCCAGCAGCCAAACAGGGGGAAGGGACACTGAAGCTTTATTT.

This clonotype was counted ten times or more. The rearrangement uses TRBV19 and TRBJ1-2, with D unclear. Trimming cost V 6 bases and J 3 bases, with 11 bases left between them. Looked up from germline, CDR1 is LNHDA and CDR2 is SQIVND (reference sequence). The CDR3 runs to 13 residues. The CDR3 region is CASRREEDYGYTF. The CDR3 DNA is TGTGCCAGTAGGAGGGAAGAGGACTATGGCTACACCTTC.

This clonotype has just a few counts. The J gene is TRBJ1-2, the V gene TRBV11-3; D may be TRBD1 (6 bases). The length of the CDR3 is 14 residues. Germline CDR1 SGHNT, CDR2 YENEEA. The V end lost 5 bases, the J end lost 4 bases, and 14 bases lay between the germline ends. DNA for the CDR3: TGTGCCAGCAGCGGGAGGACAGTTCCCTATGGCTACACCTTC. It specifies CASSGRTVPYGYTF.

This clonotype occurred many times. The V call is TRBV13, the J call TRBJ2-5; 8 bases match TRBD1. Germline assignment: CDR1 PRHDT and CDR2 FYEKMQ (reference sequence). The CDR3 spans 16 residues. J was trimmed by 4 bases and V by 4 bases; bases with no gene match: 11. This CDR3 reads CASSSRQGPPRETQYF. The CDR3, as DNA: TGTGCCAGCAGCTCAAGACAGGGGCCGCCGAGAGAGACCCAGTACTTC. The entire variable domain, with the rest obtained from reference TRBV13 and TRBJ2-5, is as follows: AAGVIQSPRHLIKEKRETATLKCYPIPRHDTVYWYQQGPGQDPQFLISFYEKMQSDKGSIPDRFSAQQFSDYHSELNMSSLELGDSALYFCASSSRQGPPRETQYFGPGTRLLVL.

The CDR3, as DNA: TGCAGTGCTAGCGGGGGACTAGCTGGCGATGAGCAGTTCTTC. It is translated as CSASGGLAGDEQFF. V gene TRBV20-1 combines with J gene TRBJ2-1; TRBD2 matches at 9 bases. J lost 8 bases, V lost 3 bases, and 8 bases had no gene match. The CDR3 contains 14 residues. The germline gives CDR1 DFQATT, CDR2 SNEGSKA (reference sequence).

This clonotype was counted ten times or more. The chain carries TRBV7-9 and TRBJ1-3; weak D call: TRBD1 (6 bases). CDR3 length equals 16 residues. Germline-derived CDR1 and CDR2 are SEHNR and FQNEAQ (reference sequence). Trimming shortened V by 4 bases and J by 0 bases, and 13 bases separated the two germline ends. CDR3 nucleotide sequence: TGTGCCAGCAGCTCAACTCCAGGGGACTCTGGAAACACCATATATTTT. It translates to CASSSTPGDSGNTIYF. The variable domain in full, completed from reference TRBV7-9 and TRBJ1-3, reads DTGVSQNPRHKITKRGQNVTFRCDPISEHNRLYWYRQTLGQGPEFLTYFQNEAQLEKSRLLSDRFSAERPKGSFSTLEIQRTEQGDSAMYLCASSSTPGDSGNTIYFGEGSWLTVV.

The chain employs TRBV30 and TRBJ1-1; 7 bases are a match to TRBD1. V gave up 7 bases and J gave up 5 bases; unmatched junction bases: 10. CDR1 and CDR2 from the germline V gene are GTSNPN and SVGIG (reference sequence). The CDR3 covers 13 residues. The CDR3 nucleotides are TGTGCCTCCGAACAGGGGTGGGGAACTGAAGCTTTCTTT. It specifies CASEQGWGTEAFF.

This clonotype was seen at least ten times. The chain combines TRBV5-6 with TRBJ1-1; D remains unclear. V shed 4 bases and J shed 0 bases, with 10 bases lying between them. Germline values: CDR1 SGHDT, CDR2 YYEEEE. The CDR3 sequence is 14 residues long. CDR3 nucleotides: TGTGCCAGCAGCCACCCGAACATGAACACTGAAGCTTTCTTT. Protein: CASSHPNMNTEAFF.

There are many counts of this clonotype. The J gene is TRBJ1-1, the V gene TRBV20-1; TRBD1 agrees at 7 bases. The CDR3 is made up of 12 amino acids. Trimming removed 5 bases from V and 5 bases from J; junction bases left unmatched: 5. Germline V gives CDR1 DFQATT, CDR2 SNEGSKA (reference sequence). Written as DNA, the CDR3 is TGCAGTGCTCGACAGGGTTTTACTGAAGCTTTCTTT. Its translation is CSARQGFTEAFF.

This clonotype was observed many times. V and J are TRBV5-4 and TRBJ2-7, with a weak D call TRBD1 (7 bases). From germline, CDR1 is SGHNT and CDR2 YYREEE (reference sequence). V gave up 2 bases and J gave up 6 bases, with 21 bases separating them. CDR3 size: 16 residues. The CDR3 coding sequence is TGTGCCAGCAGCTTCGGGACCCGACAGGGACTCCTCGAGCAGTACTTC. Encoded protein: CASSFGTRQGLLEQYF.

This clonotype was recorded many times. V usage is TRBV27 and J usage is TRBJ1-5; 9 bases fit TRBD1. This CDR3 region has 14 residues. Germline trimming cut 1 base from V and 9 bases from J; bases unmatched to any gene: 4. The V gene's germline CDR1 is MNHEY and CDR2 SMNVEV (reference sequence). DNA of the CDR3: TGTGCCAGCAGTTTATACAGGGGGCTATGGCCCCAGCATTTT. Translation: CASSLYRGLWPQHF.

In this sample, this clonotype turned up many times. This chain links TRBV6-1 with TRBJ2-5, with D possibly being TRBD1 (5 bases). The CDR3 contains 15 residues. Germline V gives CDR1 MNHNS, CDR2 SASEGT. Deletions cut 2 bases from V and 5 bases from J, with 15 bases between. The CDR3 nucleotides read TGTGCCAGCAGTGAAACGGACACAGCCGGGGAGACCCAGTACTTC. It translates to CASSETDTAGETQYF.

This clonotype was counted at least ten times. The chain employs TRBV11-2 and TRBJ2-3, with a tentative D call TRBD1 (6 bases). The germline V gene encodes CDR1 SGHAT and CDR2 FQNNGV. V shed 6 bases and J shed 5 bases, with 18 bases lying between them. The CDR3 is made up of 15 amino acids. This CDR3 reads CASSPDRIREDTQYF. Written as DNA, the CDR3 is TGTGCCAGCAGTCCCGACAGGATCCGAGAAGATACGCAGTATTTT.

This clonotype was counted a few times. The rearrangement joins TRBV10-1 to TRBJ2-7; TRBD1 matches at 9 bases. The V gene's germline CDR1 is WNHNN and CDR2 SYGVQD (reference sequence). After removal of 5 bases from V and 6 bases from J, the junction contained 17 bases not matched to a gene. This CDR3 is built from 17 residues. This CDR3 reads CASSWRTGAHLGCEQYF. CDR3 DNA: TGCGCCAGCAGTTGGAGGACAGGGGCCCACCTAGGGTGCGAGCAGTACTTC.

This clonotype was observed once. The junction differs from germline at one of its ends, possibly a read error. The CDR3 region has the DNA TGCAGTGCTAGGGACCTAAGCGGGGGGCGGCTAATTAATCAGTCCCAGCATTTT. It translates to CSARDLSGGRLINQSQHF. J is TRBJ1-5 and V is TRBV20-1; D possibly corresponds to TRBD1 (6 bases). Germline values: CDR1 DFQATT, CDR2 SNEGSKA (reference sequence). This CDR3 comprises 18 residues.

The table lists this clonotype with many counts. V gene TRBV20-1 combines with J gene TRBJ2-3; D call uncertain. The CDR3 has 12 amino acids. From germline, CDR1 is DFQATT and CDR2 SNEGSKA (reference sequence). V shed 2 bases and J shed 1 base, with 4 bases lying between them. The CDR3 coding sequence is TGCAGTGCTAGAAGTGGCACAGATACGCAGTATTTT. Protein: CSARSGTDTQYF.